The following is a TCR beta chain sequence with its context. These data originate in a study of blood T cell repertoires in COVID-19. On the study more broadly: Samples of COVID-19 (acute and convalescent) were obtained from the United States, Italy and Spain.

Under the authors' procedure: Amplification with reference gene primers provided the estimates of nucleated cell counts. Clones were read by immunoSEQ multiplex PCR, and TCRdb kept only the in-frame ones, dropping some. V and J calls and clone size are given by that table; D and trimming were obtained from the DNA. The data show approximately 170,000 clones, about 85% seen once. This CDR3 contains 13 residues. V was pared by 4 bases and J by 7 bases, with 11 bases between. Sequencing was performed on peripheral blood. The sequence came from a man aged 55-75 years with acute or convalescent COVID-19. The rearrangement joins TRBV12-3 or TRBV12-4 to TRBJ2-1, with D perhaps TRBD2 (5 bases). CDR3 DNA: TGTGCCAGCAGTTCAAGGACTGATAATGAGCAGTTCTTC. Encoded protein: CASSSRTDNEQFF.